The 21 T cell receptor beta chains reported below all come from one sample, sequenced in a study of cytomegalovirus exposure and HLA in healthy donors. The PCR was carried out with 60 Vbeta primers and 13 Jbeta primers. Sequenced by immunoSEQ multiplex PCR; TCRdb stores in-frame clones only, minus some. The sample consists of around 150,000 clones, about 75% of them appearing once. Sequencing was performed on PBMCs. Receptors were obtained from a man in his 60s in good health and CMV-seronegative.

The J gene is TRBJ2-7, the V gene TRBV19; D not resolved. The CDR3 consists of 14 residues. CDR1 LNHDA and CDR2 SQIVND come from the germline V gene (reference sequence). Trimming removed 5 bases from V and 5 bases from J, with 16 bases in between. The CDR3 bases are TGTGCCAGTAGTTTCTCGACCGGAGTTAACGAGCAGTACTTC. It is translated as CASSFSTGVNEQYF. Looking up the rest from reference TRBV19 and TRBJ2-7 gives the full variable domain: DGGITQSPKYLFRKEGQNVTLSCEQNLNHDAMYWYRQDPGQGLRLIYYSQIVNDFQKGDIAEGYSVSREKKESFPLTVTSAQKNPTAFYLCASSFSTGVNEQYFGPGTRLTVT.

The rearrangement joins TRBV25-1 to TRBJ1-1; D may be TRBD1 (5 bases). V lost 1 base and J lost 1, with 13 bases in between. The CDR3 contains 16 residues. The germline V gene has CDR1 MGHDK and CDR2 SYGVNS. The CDR3 DNA reads as TGTGCCAGCAGTGAATTTGTCGGGGGGGAGAACACTGAAGCTTTCTTT. It codes for CASSEFVGGENTEAFF.

J is TRBJ1-1 and V is TRBV4-1; D is perhaps TRBD1 (6 bases). The CDR3 has 15 residues. Between the trimmed V and J ends, which lost 0 bases and 2 bases, there was a span of 10 bases. In germline, CDR1 is MGHRA, CDR2 YSYEKL. CDR3 residues: CASSQETGSNTEAFF. The CDR3 DNA reads TGCGCCAGCAGCCAAGAAACAGGGTCAAACACTGAAGCTTTCTTT.

This chain links TRBV5-1 with TRBJ2-7, with 12 nucleotides matching TRBD2. Germline CDR1 and CDR2: SGHRS and YFSETQ. The CDR3 contains 16 residues. V trimming: 5 bases; J trimming: 0 bases; junction bases outside the gene matches: 6. The chain's CDR3 is CASSPGLAGFSYEQYF. CDR3 DNA sequence: TGCGCCAGCAGTCCCGGACTAGCGGGATTCTCCTACGAGCAGTACTTC.

This sequence joins TRBV7-2 and TRBJ2-7; no reliable D call. CDR1 and CDR2 (germline): SGHTA, FQGNSA. CDR3 size: 15 residues. V gave up 7 bases and J gave up 2 bases, with 18 bases separating them. Here the CDR3 DNA reads TGTGCCAGCATCCCCATTCCGGTGAATACCTACGAGCAGTACTTC. Translating gives CASIPIPVNTYEQYF.

The gene calls are TRBV7-9 and TRBJ2-5, with TRBD1 matching over 8 bases. The CDR3 spans 17 residues. Germline V gene data show CDR1 as SEHNR and CDR2 as FQNEAQ (reference sequence). With V trimmed by 4 bases and J by 4 bases, 14 bases remained unmatched. CDR3 bases: TGTGCCAGCAGCTCATCCGCGACGACAGGGGTAAGAGAGACCCAGTACTTC. This sequence encodes CASSSSATTGVRETQYF.

The count of this clone is one. The chain recombines TRBV7-6 with TRBJ2-7; 9 positions agree with TRBD1. The V gene's germline CDR1 is SGHVS and CDR2 FNYEAQ. V shed 1 base, J shed 6 bases, and the junction held 1 base outside the gene matches. This CDR3 comprises 13 residues. The CDR3 here is CASSLEGQGEQYF. The CDR3 region has the DNA TGTGCCAGCAGCTTAGAGGGACAGGGCGAGCAGTACTTC.

The rearrangement links TRBV6-5 to TRBJ1-1, with 8 bases fitting TRBD1. J gave up 4 bases and V 2 bases, and 9 bases lay outside the gene matches. The germline CDR1 and CDR2 sequences are MNHEY and SVGAGI. This CDR3 comprises 16 residues. The CDR3 region is CASSYDGTGWGTEAFF. The CDR3 DNA is TGTGCCAGCAGTTACGATGGGACAGGCTGGGGCACTGAAGCTTTCTTT.

The V call is TRBV27, the J call TRBJ2-5; D is perhaps TRBD2 (7 bases). The germline V gene encodes CDR1 MNHEY and CDR2 SMNVEV (reference sequence). Trimming removed 3 bases at V and 11 bases at J, with 16 bases between. This CDR3 has 13 residues. The CDR3 DNA is TGTGCCAGCAGTTTCCGGCAGGGGAGGGAGCAGTACTTC. The encoded protein is CASSFRQGREQYF.

The chain links TRBV6-5 to TRBJ2-7, with 7 bases lining up with TRBD1. V shed 6 bases and J 0 bases; nucleotides not matched to a gene: 8. The CDR3 runs to 15 residues. CDR1 and CDR2 (germline): MNHEY, SVGAGI. The CDR3 coding sequence is TGTGCCAGCAGCCCCGGGACAGCGAGCTCCTACGAGCAGTACTTC. This sequence encodes CASSPGTASSYEQYF.

This chain joins TRBV5-4 and TRBJ2-5; no firm D call. This CDR3 comprises 14 residues. With 4 bases removed from V and 1 base from J, the gap between germline ends came to 11 bases. Per the germline V gene, CDR1 is SGHNT and CDR2 is YYREEE (reference sequence). CDR3 sequence (DNA): TGTGCCAGCAGCCCGAGGCGGAGCCAAGAGACCCAGTACTTC. Translated, it gives CASSPRRSQETQYF.

In its sample, this clone was seen a few times. CDR3 DNA sequence: TGTGCCAGCAGTGGGGCAATCTCTGGAAACACCATATATTTT. Translated: CASSGAISGNTIYF. V is TRBV11-2 and J is TRBJ1-3; perhaps TRBD1 as D (5 bases). The CDR3 sequence is 14 residues long. Looked up from germline, CDR1 is SGHAT and CDR2 is FQNNGV. V lost 6 bases, J lost 0 bases, and 9 bases lay in between.

The V and J genes are TRBV6-6 and TRBJ2-3; 9 bases line up with TRBD2. Germline V CDR1 and CDR2: MNHNY, SVGAGI (reference sequence). The trim removed 2 bases at V and 3 bases at J, leaving 6 bases unmatched. The CDR3 spans 16 residues. In nucleotides, the CDR3 is TGTGCCAGCAGTTACAATAGCGGGAGTGGAACAGATACGCAGTATTTT. Its protein is CASSYNSGSGTDTQYF.

This chain connects TRBV7-8 to TRBJ1-2; 7 nucleotides match TRBD1. Germline V CDR1 and CDR2: SGHVS, FQNEAQ. V was clipped by 5 bases and J by 4 bases; unmatched bases: 10. This CDR3 is 15 amino acids long. The DNA of the CDR3 is TGTGCCAGCAGCCCACGGACAGGCGGAGCCTATGGCTACACCTTC. It translates to CASSPRTGGAYGYTF.

The CDR3 protein is CASSLEGTSGLLTDTQYF. CDR3 in DNA: TGCGCCAGCAGCTTGGAGGGGACTAGCGGCCTCTTAACAGATACGCAGTATTTT. The gene calls are TRBV5-1 and TRBJ2-3; TRBD2 agrees at 11 bases. The CDR3 spans 18 residues. V dropped 0 bases and J dropped 3; count of bases not matched to a gene: 9. CDR1 SGHRS and CDR2 YFSETQ come from the germline V gene.

The chain links TRBV2 to TRBJ2-7; TRBD1 agrees at 10 bases. Germline V gene data show CDR1 as SNHLY and CDR2 as FYNNEI. The J segment lost 2 bases and the V segment lost 5 bases, leaving 9 bases of the junction unmatched. The CDR3 extends over 16 amino acids. CDR3 nucleotides: TGTGCCAGCAGTAAAAACCCCGGACAGGGGGCCTACGAGCAGTACTTC. It translates to CASSKNPGQGAYEQYF.

This clone came up a few times. The V call is TRBV5-6, the J call TRBJ2-7; maybe TRBD2 (5 bases). The CDR3 spans 15 residues. Germline lookup yields CDR1 SGHDT and CDR2 YYEEEE. Trimming removed 2 bases from V and 6 bases from J, with 18 bases in between. The CDR3 nucleotides are TGTGCCAGCAGCTTATTTTCTTCCCCGGAGGTCGAGCAGTACTTC. This codes for CASSLFSSPEVEQYF.

V is TRBV9 and J is TRBJ2-3, with 8 bases aligning to TRBD2. The V and J ends lost 0 bases and 2 bases, in that order; junction bases with no gene match: 8. The CDR3 extends over 17 amino acids. Germline V gives CDR1 SGDLS, CDR2 YYNGEE. CDR3 sequence reads: CASSVEPAGETTDTQYF. DNA of the CDR3: TGTGCCAGCAGCGTAGAACCAGCGGGAGAGACCACAGATACGCAGTATTTT.

The rearrangement joins TRBV19 to TRBJ1-2; 8 nucleotides align to TRBD1. Germline lookup yields CDR1 LNHDA and CDR2 SQIVND (reference sequence). Losses at the gene ends were 5 bases for V and 4 bases for J; bases not matched to a gene: 6. The CDR3 runs 14 residues. This chain's CDR3 is CASSAGDRSYGYTF. The CDR3 DNA follows: TGTGCCAGTAGTGCTGGGGACAGGAGCTATGGCTACACCTTC.

The rearrangement links TRBV6-1 to TRBJ1-2, with 9 positions matching TRBD1. After removal of 3 bases from V and 4 bases from J, the junction contained 9 bases not matched to a gene. CDR1 MNHNS and CDR2 SASEGT come from the germline V gene. This CDR3 has 16 amino acids. Written as DNA, the CDR3 is TGTGCCAGCAGTGAGCTCTTTGGACAGGGGTCCTATGGCTACACCTTC. Translated: CASSELFGQGSYGYTF.

This clone was observed once. The rearrangement links TRBV19 to TRBJ2-5, with 7 bases matching TRBD1. The junction had 8 bases not matched to a gene; V was cut back by 5 bases and J by 8 bases. The CDR3 covers 13 residues. Germline CDR1 LNHDA, CDR2 SQIVND (reference sequence). CDR3 sequence reads: CASSQQTGRTQYF. The CDR3 DNA reads as TGTGCCAGTAGTCAGCAGACAGGGAGAACCCAGTACTTC.